These 21 T cell receptor beta chains came from one sample sequenced in a study of blood T cell repertoires in COVID-19. Assay used: immunoSEQ multiplex PCR; TCRdb lists only in-frame clones, some missing. This table holds 250,000 to 350,000 clones, about nine tenths found once. Material: peripheral blood. The receptor source for this set is a woman aged 45-60 years with COVID-19, enrolled during active disease.

V usage is TRBV30 and J usage is TRBJ2-6; D gene unclear. Trimming removed 8 bases from V and 0 bases from J, with 14 bases in between. Looked up from germline, CDR1 is GTSNPN and CDR2 is SVGIG (reference sequence). The CDR3 length is 15 residues. CDR3 bases: TGTGCCGGAGTGCTCCCCCACTCTGGGGCCAACGTCCTGACTTTC. Amino acids: CAGVLPHSGANVLTF. The complete variable domain, with remaining parts taken from reference TRBV30 and TRBJ2-6, reads SQTIHQWPATLVQPVGSPLSLECTVEGTSNPNLYWYRQAAGRGLQLLFYSVGIGQISSEVPQNLSASRPQDRQFILSSKKLLLSDSGFYLCAGVLPHSGANVLTFGAGSRLTVL.

This clone appeared a single time. The chain joins TRBV7-7 to TRBJ2-1; 11 bases are shared with TRBD2. V gave up 5 bases and J gave up 14 bases; unmatched junction bases: 11. The CDR3 extends over 14 amino acids. CDR1 and CDR2 from the germline V gene are SSHAT and FNYEAQ (reference sequence). CDR3 sequence (DNA): TGTGCCAGCAGCCCCATAGCGGGAGGGCCCTCGGAGTTCTTC. This sequence encodes CASSPIAGGPSEFF.

This chain connects TRBV7-7 to TRBJ2-2; 12 bases align to TRBD2. CDR3 length equals 18 residues. The J segment lost 5 bases and the V segment lost 2 bases, leaving 9 bases of the junction unmatched. In germline, CDR1 is SSHAT, CDR2 FNYEAQ (reference sequence). The CDR3 nucleotides read TGTGCCAGCAGCTTACCTCGGACTAGCGGGATGTTTACCGGGGAGCTGTTTTTT. The encoded protein is CASSLPRTSGMFTGELFF.

This clone was picked up one time. The V gene is TRBV11-2, the J gene TRBJ1-5, with D perhaps TRBD1 (5 bases). Looked up from germline, CDR1 is SGHAT and CDR2 is FQNNGV. CDR3 length: 14 residues. V shed 5 bases and J shed 4 bases, with 12 bases lying between them. CDR3 DNA sequence: TGTGCCAGCAGCCCAGCCGGGGGAAATCAGCCCCAGCATTTT. It translates to CASSPAGGNQPQHF.

This sequence joins TRBV5-6 and TRBJ1-4; 8 positions match TRBD1. Germline V gene lookup returns CDR1 SGHDT and CDR2 YYEEEE. The CDR3 is made up of 16 amino acids. Unmatched junction bases numbered 11, after V lost 3 bases and J lost 7 bases. The CDR3 protein is CASSSSWTGNVEKLFF. The CDR3 region has the DNA TGTGCCAGCAGCTCGTCTTGGACAGGGAATGTTGAAAAACTGTTTTTT.

The chain joins TRBV14 to TRBJ2-3; D unresolved. Germline-derived CDR1 and CDR2 are SGHDN and FVKESK. This CDR3 comprises 11 residues. V lost 3 bases and J 7 bases, leaving 5 bases between the germline ends. CDR3 sequence reads: CASSQSYTQYF. The CDR3 region has the DNA TGTGCCAGCAGCCAGAGCTATACGCAGTATTTT.

The chain links TRBV2 to TRBJ2-3; 12 nucleotides match TRBD2. The germline V gene has CDR1 SNHLY and CDR2 FYNNEI. This CDR3 comprises 18 residues. Trimming cost V 8 bases and J 2 bases; bases outside gene matches: 14. The CDR3: CASVVTSGRPPATDTQYF. DNA of the CDR3: TGTGCCAGCGTTGTTACTAGCGGGAGGCCCCCCGCCACAGATACGCAGTATTTT.

CDR3 nucleotides: TGTGCCAGCAGCCCGATCCCACGGGACAATGAGCAGTTCTTC. Amino acid sequence: CASSPIPRDNEQFF. The chain employs TRBV11-3 and TRBJ2-1; no definite D call. Trimming left V 5 bases short and J 5 bases short, with 13 bases between. The CDR3 runs to 14 residues. Germline V gene sequence: CDR1 SGHNT, CDR2 YENEEA. Full variable domain (outside the CDR3, taken from reference TRBV11-3 and TRBJ2-1): EAGVVQSPRYKIIEKKQPVAFWCNPISGHNTLYWYLQNLGQGPELLIRYENEEAVDDSQLPKDRFSAERLKGVDSTLKIQPAELGDSAVYLCASSPIPRDNEQFFGPGTRLTVL.

The V gene is TRBV11-1, the J gene TRBJ1-1; no reliable D call. With 3 bases removed from V and 4 bases from J, the gap between germline ends came to 9 bases. Germline CDR1 reads SGHAT; CDR2 reads FQDESV (reference sequence). The CDR3 consists of 13 residues. The CDR3 DNA sequence: TGTGCCAGCAGCTTCCTTCCCGGCACTGAAGCTTTCTTT. This gives the protein CASSFLPGTEAFF.

V is TRBV25-1 and J is TRBJ1-2; 7 nucleotides match TRBD1. V was clipped by 2 bases and J by 9 bases; unmatched bases: 6. Germline CDR1 reads MGHDK; CDR2 reads SYGVNS. The CDR3 runs to 13 residues. The CDR3 protein is CASSELPGGSYTF. The CDR3, as DNA: TGTGCCAGCAGTGAACTGCCAGGGGGGAGCTACACCTTC.

The chain links TRBV9 to TRBJ2-3; maybe TRBD1 (5 bases). Germline CDR1 SGDLS, CDR2 YYNGEE. Trimming cost V 0 bases and J 2 bases, with 13 bases left between them. The CDR3 spans 16 residues. This CDR3 reads CASSVEGDLITDTQYF. CDR3 in DNA: TGTGCCAGCAGCGTAGAAGGGGATTTAATCACAGATACGCAGTATTTT. Using reference TRBV9 and TRBJ2-3 for the parts outside the CDR3, the full variable domain is DSGVTQTPKHLITATGQRVTLRCSPRSGDLSVYWYQQSLDQGLQFLIQYYNGEERAKGNILERFSAQQFPDLHSELNLSSLELGDSALYFCASSVEGDLITDTQYFGPGTRLTVL.

J is TRBJ2-3 and V is TRBV4-1; D uncertain. In germline, CDR1 is MGHRA, CDR2 YSYEKL. Deletions cut 1 base from V and 1 base from J, with 9 bases between. The CDR3 length is 15 residues. The CDR3 protein is CASSQVGSRTDTQYF. For the CDR3, the DNA is TGCGCCAGCAGCCAAGTGGGTAGCCGCACAGATACGCAGTATTTT.

This sequence joins TRBV5-1 and TRBJ2-7; TRBD1 matches at 7 bases. Germline trimming cut 4 bases from V and 2 bases from J; bases unmatched to any gene: 9. The germline V gene encodes CDR1 SGHRS and CDR2 YFSETQ. This CDR3 is built from 15 residues. The CDR3 spells CASSTLTGLTYEQYF. The CDR3 nucleotides read TGCGCCAGCAGCACCCTGACAGGGCTTACCTACGAGCAGTACTTC.

V is TRBV7-6 and J is TRBJ2-1, with 7 bases aligning to TRBD2. The V gene end was trimmed by 1 base and the J gene end by 5 bases; junction bases not matched to a gene: 5. Germline lookup yields CDR1 SGHVS and CDR2 FNYEAQ. The CDR3 totals 15 residues. DNA for the CDR3: TGTGCCAGCAGCTTAGTGGGAGGGAATAACAATGAGCAGTTCTTC. Its protein product is CASSLVGGNNNEQFF.

V gene TRBV11-3 combines with J gene TRBJ1-5; D is perhaps TRBD1 (6 bases). V was trimmed by 3 bases and J by 0 bases, leaving 12 bases between them. The length of the CDR3 is 16 residues. Germline lookup yields CDR1 SGHNT and CDR2 YENEEA. The CDR3 nucleotides read TGTGCCAGCAGCTTCCGGGACAAGAATAGCAATCAGCCCCAGCATTTT. Translated, it gives CASSFRDKNSNQPQHF.

The chain uses TRBV30 and TRBJ1-1; no firm D call. The CDR3 is made up of 12 amino acids. In germline, CDR1 is GTSNPN, CDR2 SVGIG (reference sequence). V lost 0 bases to trimming and J lost 11 bases, with 13 bases between them. CDR3 nucleotide sequence: TGTGCCTGGAGTGTAGGATGGAACGGGGCTTTCTTT. Translated: CAWSVGWNGAFF.

The chain links TRBV5-4 to TRBJ2-2, with TRBD2 matching 14 bases. This CDR3 is 17 amino acids long. From germline, CDR1 is SGHNT and CDR2 YYREEE (reference sequence). Unmatched junction bases numbered 8, after V lost 4 bases and J lost 6 bases. As DNA, the CDR3 is TGTGCCAGCAGCCCCGTGGGACTAGCGGGAGTAGCCGGGGAGCTGTTTTTT. It yields the protein CASSPVGLAGVAGELFF.

V and J are TRBV18 and TRBJ2-1; possibly TRBD1 for D (6 bases). Between the trimmed V and J ends, which lost 3 bases and 4 bases, there was a span of 7 bases. The germline CDR1 and CDR2 sequences are KGHSH and LQKENI. The CDR3 runs to 13 residues. The CDR3 spells CASSPGAYNEQFF. Written as DNA, the CDR3 is TGTGCCAGCTCACCGGGGGCTTACAATGAGCAGTTCTTC.

The chain employs TRBV4-2 and TRBJ2-7; 11 positions match TRBD2. The V gene end was trimmed by 1 base and the J gene end by 6 bases; junction bases not matched to a gene: 8. The CDR3 length is 16 residues. CDR1 is LGHNA, CDR2 YNFKEQ, per germline. As DNA, the CDR3 is TGTGCCAGCAGCCAAGGTACTAGCGGGAGCCGCGGCGAGCAGTACTTC. Its translation: CASSQGTSGSRGEQYF.

This clone was detected once. The V call is TRBV29-1, the J call TRBJ1-1, with TRBD1 matching over 8 bases. The CDR3 extends over 13 amino acids. Trimming cost V 7 bases and J 1 base; bases outside gene matches: 5. CDR1 SQVTM and CDR2 ANQGSEA come from the germline V gene. The CDR3 nucleotides are TGCAGCGCCCGGGACAGGACGAACACTGAAGCTTTCTTT. Its translation is CSARDRTNTEAFF.

The V and J genes are TRBV7-9 and TRBJ2-2; 9 nucleotides match TRBD2. The CDR3 is made up of 17 amino acids. The V gene end was trimmed by 1 base and the J gene end by 1 base; junction bases not matched to a gene: 4. Germline V gene lookup returns CDR1 SEHNR and CDR2 FQNEAQ (reference sequence). CDR3 nucleotide sequence: TGTGCCAGCAGCTTAGGCTTACTAGCGGGGAACACCGGGGAGCTGTTTTTT. Amino acid sequence: CASSLGLLAGNTGELFF.